Detailed here is one T cell receptor beta chain. The antigen it recognizes is unknown. One base away there is no much larger clone; base qualities are not given. The data stem from a study of blood T cell repertoires in COVID-19 (dated by TCRdb to the early 2020s). Notes on the research overall: The collaborator samples originated in the United States, Italy and Spain and spanned the acute and convalescent phases of COVID-19. The material from the prospective study consisted of cDNA or gDNA derived from T cells, B-cell-depleted T cells, or PBMCs. Deeply sampled blood TCRbeta repertoires from subjects exposed to, actively infected with, or recovered from COVID-19 were included in the dataset. A freely available public database, intended as a resource for researchers studying the immune response to SARS-CoV-2, is where the repertoires were released. Samples came from the ongoing ImmuneRACE study (first 160 participants) plus 1,254 subjects from 6 global collaborators. The sample metadata nearly always contained a de-identified subject ID, COVID-19 status, age in years and sex. Where available, HLA class I and class II types were obtained from metadata supplied by the sample provider rather than from assay-based typing. Beyond this particular receptor, the publication reports: How much clinical and demographic metadata was included differed by source and by participant, and the metadata was provided uncurated.

V and J lose 5 bases and 6 bases, and a span of 19 bases separates them. The CDR3 has 15 amino acids, counting the end cysteine and phenylalanine. Only CDR3 DNA remains: 45 bases, in frame from the first base. From the germline V gene, CDR1 is MDHEN and CDR2 is SYDVKM. TCRbeta CDR3 regions were amplified from genomic DNA by means of the immunoSEQ Assay, a bias-controlled multiplex PCR. Per the authors' processing: The number of nucleated cells in each sample was estimated by amplification of reference gene primers within the assay. To quantify the absolute abundance of each unique TCRbeta CDR3 rearrangement, sequence reads were collapsed and filtered. For each sample, productive Simpson clonality was calculated by taking the square root of Simpson's diversity index across productive rearrangements. TCRdb provides this immuneACCESS table in a form limited to in-frame rearrangements. Some clones are lacking; in checked studies, under half of them reflect an unresolved V gene, and why the rest are absent is not known. The D gene and trimming were derived from the DNA, and the V and J assignments and clone size from that table. The sample data list about 73,000 clones, and approximately 83% of these were observed just once. The top ten clonotypes cover over 5% of the sample.

Whole blood was collected in K2EDTA tubes by collaborating institutions according to the institutions' own protocols. For TCRbeta analysis, collaborator samples were shipped as frozen whole blood, as isolated PBMCs, or as DNA extracted from either sample type. Sequencing used peripheral blood. This chain joins TRBV28 to TRBJ1-1, and the D gene may be TRBD1, 6 bases matching. The receptor was derived from a woman aged 55-69 years with acute or convalescent COVID-19. The DNA sequence follows: TGTGCCAGCAGTGAACCCTCCAGGGGACATCCTGAAGCTTTCTTT. The translation is CASSEPSRGHPEAFF. Beyond the CDR3, the reference TRBV28 and TRBJ1-1 genes provide the residues; the full variable domain reads: DVKVTQSSRYLVKRTGEKVFLECVQDMDHENMFWYRQDPGLGLRLIYFSYDVKMKEKGDIPEGYSVSREKKERFSLILESASTNQTSMYLCASSEPSRGHPEAFFGQGTRLTVV.